Following are 8 T cell receptor beta chains from one sample sequenced in a study of tumor-infiltrating lymphocytes in primary liver carcinoma. The template, roughly 510 ng total RNA, yielded TCR beta cDNA made with a constant-region primer. TCR beta libraries came from three nested multiplex PCR rounds using slightly modified ARM-PCR. The first two PCR rounds used TRBV1-TRBV30 primers with a Cbeta primer, 9 to 10 cycles each. TCRdb recomputed calls from the multiplex PCR reads with MiXCR, one row per CDR3 protein. The sample gives 300,000 to 350,000 distinct CDR3 sequences, about two thirds of which show up once; 5.5% to 8% is in the top ten. Researchers drew blood RNA from unsorted whole blood and extracted germline DNA as well. The sequenced sample consisted of peripheral blood. These receptors were taken from a man between 40 and 49 years old with primary liver carcinoma and hepatitis B virus infection.

As concerns this clonotype: The CDR3 ends on some other residue instead of the conserved phenylalanine or tryptophan, so this is likely a read error. CDR3 DNA: TGTGCCAGCAGTTTAGGGGACACTGAAGCTTTCTAT. It codes for CASSLGDTEAFY. The rearrangement joins TRBV28 to TRBJ1-1, with D hard to call. This CDR3 contains 12 residues. Between the trimmed V and J ends, which lost 2 bases and 3 bases, there was a span of 4 bases. Per germline, CDR1 MDHEN and CDR2 SYDVKM.

A word on this clonotype: A much larger clone sits a single nucleotide away, making a read error possible. This chain joins TRBV4-3 and TRBJ2-5; D is possibly TRBD1 (5 bases). The V gene's germline CDR1 is LGHNA and CDR2 YSLEER. The V and J ends lost 1 base and 11 bases respectively, with 20 bases between them. The CDR3 runs 15 residues. CDR3 sequence (DNA): TGCGCCAGCAGCCAAGCACAGGCCTCCTACAATGAGCAGTACTTC. Translated, it gives CASSQAQASYNEQYF.

V gene TRBV10-2 combines with J gene TRBJ1-2; 7 bases match TRBD1. The CDR3 has 15 amino acids. The V gene end was trimmed by 5 bases and the J gene end by 2 bases; junction bases not matched to a gene: 8. Germline V gene lookup returns CDR1 WSHSY and CDR2 SAAADI. This chain's CDR3 is CASSLQQGPNYGYTF. CDR3 nucleotide sequence: TGCGCCAGCAGTTTACAACAGGGGCCGAACTATGGCTACACCTTC.

This clonotype was counted once. One base away lies a much larger clone, so this may be a sequencing read error. The chain couples TRBV14 to TRBJ2-1, with D possibly being TRBD2 (6 bases). The CDR3 consists of 17 residues. The V end was cut by 4 bases, the J end by 4 bases, with 20 bases between. Germline V lookup: CDR1 SGHDN, CDR2 FVKESK. The CDR3 here is CASSPPLVSGRYNEQFF. The CDR3 DNA is TGTGCCAGCAGCCCCCCGCTGGTTAGCGGACGTTACAATGAGCAGTTCTTC.

The chain links TRBV28 to TRBJ2-3; D remains unclear. Trimming pared 5 bases from V and 0 bases from J, leaving 9 bases between. Germline lookup yields CDR1 MDHEN and CDR2 SYDVKM. CDR3 size: 14 residues. Here the CDR3 DNA reads TGTGCCAGCAGTAAGCCAGGTAGCACAGATACGCAGTATTTT. Protein product: CASSKPGSTDTQYF.

This clonotype was recorded many times. The chain recombines TRBV29-1 with TRBJ2-7; weak D call: TRBD2 (5 bases). The CDR3 covers 12 residues. The germline V and J ends were trimmed by 4 bases and 3 bases, with 10 bases remaining between them. Germline CDR1 is SQVTM and CDR2 is ANQGSEA. CDR3 in DNA: TGCAGCGTTGCCGACTACGGCTACGAGCAGTACTTC. This gives the protein CSVADYGYEQYF.

With respect to this clonotype: An end of the junction does not agree with germline; a read error may underlie this. The chain uses TRBV10-3 and TRBJ1-4; D gene ambiguous. The length of the CDR3 is 13 residues. Germline assignment: CDR1 ENHRY and CDR2 SYGVKD. Here the CDR3 reads CAIIELTRGQLFF. The CDR3 bases are TGTGCCATCATTGAGTTGACGCGTGGGCAACTTTTTTTT.

Details on this clonotype: The junction departs from germline at one end; a sequencing error may be responsible. The chain combines TRBV11-2 with TRBJ2-5; D not certain. The length of the CDR3 is 16 residues. Germline CDR1 is SGHAT and CDR2 is FQNNGV. CDR3 loop: CVSSSISEQRQETQYF. In DNA form, the CDR3 reads TGTGTCAGCAGCTCTATTTCGGAGCAGAGACAAGAGACCCAGTACTTC.